The 27 T cell receptor beta chains reported below all come from one sample, sequenced in a study of response to subunit inactivated influenza vaccine. TCRdb recomputed calls from the RT-PCR reads with MiXCR, one row per CDR3 protein. The data contain 550,000 to 650,000 distinct CDR3 sequences, about 12% of them singletons. Sequences were derived from PBMCs from blood, sampled on the day of vaccination. Source of these receptors: a man aged 45-65 years who received an inactivated influenza vaccine.

This clonotype was recorded a few times. A read error is possible here, since a much larger clone lies one base away. The J gene is TRBJ2-1, the V gene TRBV7-9; no firm D call. V lost 7 bases and J lost 0, with 7 bases in between. CDR1 is SEHNR, CDR2 FQNEAQ, per germline (reference sequence). The CDR3 is made up of 13 amino acids. This CDR3 reads CASTPSSYNEQFF. CDR3 sequence (DNA): TGTGCCAGCACTCCGAGCTCCTACAATGAGCAGTTCTTC.

This chain connects TRBV6-2 or TRBV6-3 to TRBJ2-7; D remains unclear. There are 12 residues in the CDR3. CDR1 is MNHEY, CDR2 SVGEGT, per germline. Deletions cut 5 bases from V and 0 bases from J, with 5 bases between. Written as DNA, the CDR3 is TGTGCCAGCAGTACCCCCTCCTACGAGCAGTACTTC. It encodes CASSTPSYEQYF.

This chain joins TRBV11-2 and TRBJ2-7; TRBD1 matches 9 bases. The ends lost 2 bases at V and 3 bases at J; junction bases unmatched: 2. The germline CDR1 and CDR2 sequences are SGHAT and FQNNGV. This CDR3 region has 14 residues. The CDR3 DNA sequence: TGTGCCAGCAGCTTAAGACAGGGGGACTACGAGCAGTACTTC. Amino acids: CASSLRQGDYEQYF.

This clonotype has a handful of counts. CDR3 sequence reads: CASSLAGSPTDTQYF. Here the CDR3 DNA reads TGTGCCAGCAGCTTAGCGGGGTCCCCCACAGATACGCAGTATTTT. The chain joins TRBV7-8 to TRBJ2-3, with D unresolved. The V gene's germline CDR1 is SGHVS and CDR2 FQNEAQ. The CDR3 length is 15 residues. Trimming cost V 0 bases and J 2 bases, with 9 bases left between them.

This clonotype was seen many times. The chain joins TRBV20-1 to TRBJ2-1; tentatively, D is TRBD1 (5 bases). The CDR3 covers 15 residues. Trimming removed 2 bases at V and 4 bases at J, with 15 bases between. The germline gives CDR1 DFQATT, CDR2 SNEGSKA (reference sequence). The CDR3 reads CSARYPGQVYNEQFF. In DNA form, the CDR3 reads TGCAGTGCTAGATACCCAGGACAAGTATACAATGAGCAGTTCTTC.

V gene TRBV24-1 combines with J gene TRBJ1-1; D is uncertain. This CDR3 spans 15 amino acids. V lost 0 bases and J lost 1, with 8 bases in between. Per the germline V gene, CDR1 is KGHDR and CDR2 is SFDVKD. The CDR3 region has the DNA TGTGCCACCAGTGATTTGGGACCGCAGAACACTGAAGCTTTCTTT. It encodes CATSDLGPQNTEAFF.

This clonotype was detected ten times or more. The chain couples TRBV18 to TRBJ2-1; D may be TRBD1 (6 bases). The V gene's germline CDR1 is KGHSH and CDR2 LQKENI. The germline V and J ends were trimmed by 1 base and 7 bases, with 11 bases remaining between them. CDR3 size: 14 residues. The CDR3 DNA reads as TGTGCCAGCTCACCACGAACCCAGGGGAATGAGCAGTTCTTC. Amino acids: CASSPRTQGNEQFF. Filled out from reference TRBV18 and TRBJ2-1, the complete variable domain reads NAGVMQNPRHLVRRRGQEARLRCSPMKGHSHVYWYRQLPEEGLKFMVYLQKENIIDESGMPKERFSAEFPKEGPSILRIQQVVRGDSAAYFCASSPRTQGNEQFFGPGTRLTVL.

This clonotype was picked up a small number of times. The chain joins TRBV12-3 or TRBV12-4 to TRBJ2-7, with a possible D match to TRBD2 (6 bases). This CDR3 region has 15 residues. V lost 2 bases and J 4 bases, leaving 15 bases between the germline ends. The DNA of the CDR3 is TGTGCCAGCAGTTTAAGGAGGGCCTTGGGTTACGAGCAGTACTTC. Translation gives CASSLRRALGYEQYF.

As regards this clonotype: One end of the junction varies from germline; a read error may be responsible. The rearrangement joins TRBV11-1 to TRBJ2-6, with 8 bases aligning to TRBD2. The CDR3 extends over 14 amino acids. Germline assignment: CDR1 SGHAT and CDR2 FQDESV (reference sequence). As DNA, the CDR3 is TGTGCCAGCAGCCTAGCGGGCTCCCCAGGGGTCCTGACTTTC. Translating it yields CASSLAGSPGVLTF. Using reference TRBV11-1 and TRBJ2-6 for the parts outside the CDR3, the full variable domain is EAEVAQSPRYKITEKSQAVAFWCDPISGHATLYWYRQILGQGPELLVQFQDESVVDDSQLPKDRFSAERLKGVDSTLKIQPAELGDSAMYLCASSLAGSPGVLTFGAGSRLTVL.

Only a few counts were recorded for this clonotype. The CDR3 reads CASSLSTVTQETQYF. The CDR3 DNA is TGTGCCAGCAGCTTGTCGACAGTAACTCAAGAGACCCAGTACTTC. This chain connects TRBV7-2 to TRBJ2-5, with D maybe TRBD1 (5 bases). This CDR3 has 15 residues. Germline values: CDR1 SGHTA, CDR2 FQGNSA. V lost 3 bases and J lost 2, with 13 bases in between.

This clonotype was counted at least ten times. The chain links TRBV7-8 to TRBJ2-1; D unresolved. This CDR3 has 14 residues. The germline V gene encodes CDR1 SGHVS and CDR2 FQNEAQ. V lost 4 bases and J 0 bases, leaving 7 bases between the germline ends. The CDR3 reads CASSSLGSYNEQFF. The DNA of the CDR3 is TGTGCCAGCAGCTCCTTGGGCTCCTACAATGAGCAGTTCTTC.

The table lists this clonotype with many counts. Here the CDR3 reads CSASHIWSGEQFF. The CDR3 nucleotides are TGCAGTGCTAGCCACATTTGGTCGGGTGAGCAGTTCTTC. V is TRBV20-1 and J is TRBJ2-1; unclear D gene. V was pared by 3 bases and J by 9 bases, with 15 bases between. This CDR3 is 13 amino acids long. Germline lookup yields CDR1 DFQATT and CDR2 SNEGSKA (reference sequence).

This clonotype came up a few times. V usage is TRBV18 and J usage is TRBJ1-6; 8 bases fit TRBD1. Germline V gives CDR1 KGHSH, CDR2 LQKENI. CDR3 length equals 14 residues. Trimming cost V 3 bases and J 7 bases; bases outside gene matches: 2. DNA for the CDR3: TGTGCCAGCTCACCCCAGGGGGCCAATTCACCCCTCCACTTT. This gives the protein CASSPQGANSPLHF.

This clonotype was counted ten times or more. The CDR3 coding sequence is TGCAGCGTTGCGGGGGTTTTGACCGGGGAGCTGTTTTTT. The encoded protein is CSVAGVLTGELFF. The chain uses TRBV29-1 and TRBJ2-2; D is perhaps TRBD2 (6 bases). Trimming cost V 4 bases and J 5 bases, with 11 bases left between them. Germline assignment: CDR1 SQVTM and CDR2 ANQGSEA. The CDR3 has 13 amino acids.

This clonotype was seen a few times. This chain connects TRBV20-1 to TRBJ2-3; TRBD2 agrees at 11 bases. The CDR3 spans 14 residues. Germline loops: CDR1 DFQATT, CDR2 SNEGSKA (reference sequence). The V and J ends lost 6 bases and 2 bases, in that order; junction bases with no gene match: 4. CDR3 sequence: CSATSGGYTDTQYF. CDR3 in DNA: TGCAGTGCCACTAGCGGGGGATACACAGATACGCAGTATTTT.

This chain uses TRBV11-2 with TRBJ1-2; D is uncertain. The CDR3 spans 14 residues. The V and J ends lost 0 bases and 5 bases respectively, with 10 bases between them. Looked up from germline, CDR1 is SGHAT and CDR2 is FQNNGV. The CDR3 region has the DNA TGTGCCAGCAGCTTAGATCAGACGGGATATGGCTACACCTTC. It encodes CASSLDQTGYGYTF.

This clonotype was picked up a small number of times. The chain combines TRBV6-5 with TRBJ2-7, with D perhaps matching TRBD2 (5 bases). Trimming pared 2 bases from V and 3 bases from J, leaving 11 bases between. The CDR3 totals 14 residues. CDR1 is MNHEY, CDR2 SVGAGI, per germline. CDR3 nucleotides: TGTGCCAGCAGTTACGGTGGGGAGAGCTACGAGCAGTACTTC. Protein product: CASSYGGESYEQYF.

This clonotype has a handful of counts. The CDR3 sequence is CAIRTSGEYNEQFF. The CDR3, as DNA: TGTGCCATCAGGACTAGCGGGGAATACAATGAGCAGTTCTTC. The chain couples TRBV10-3 to TRBJ2-1; the match to TRBD2 covers 11 bases. Germline V CDR1 and CDR2: ENHRY, SYGVKD. V trimming: 6 bases; J trimming: 4 bases; junction bases outside the gene matches: 2. There are 14 residues in the CDR3.

The table lists this clonotype with a few counts. The CDR3 here is CASSQGKGLGTDTQYF. CDR3 nucleotide sequence: TGCGCCAGCAGCCAAGGAAAGGGACTGGGCACAGATACGCAGTATTTT. The chain carries TRBV4-3 and TRBJ2-3; perhaps TRBD2 as D (6 bases). V was clipped by 1 base and J by 1 base, with 12 bases between them. CDR1 and CDR2 (germline): LGHNA, YSLEER. The CDR3 is 16 residues long.

The CDR3 DNA sequence: TGTGCCAGCCAACGCACTAGCGGGACGGGGGATACGCAGTATTTT. Amino acid sequence: CASQRTSGTGDTQYF. The rearrangement joins TRBV19 to TRBJ2-3, with 10 nucleotides matching TRBD2. V shed 9 bases and J 6 bases; nucleotides not matched to a gene: 12. This CDR3 has 15 residues. Germline CDR1 LNHDA, CDR2 SQIVND (reference sequence).

This clonotype was picked up many times. CDR3 nucleotide sequence: TGTGCCAGCCGTACAGGAGGCTCTGGAAACACCATATATTTT. As protein: CASRTGGSGNTIYF. The chain joins TRBV6-1 to TRBJ1-3, with D tentatively TRBD1 (5 bases). V dropped 8 bases and J dropped 0 bases, with 11 bases sitting between them. CDR1 and CDR2 from the germline V gene are MNHNS and SASEGT. The CDR3 consists of 14 residues.

The sample holds a few counts of this clonotype. The chain recombines TRBV6-2 or TRBV6-3 with TRBJ2-1, with TRBD2 identical over 9 bases. The CDR3 sequence is 14 residues long. The germline gives CDR1 MNHEY, CDR2 SVGEGT. With 8 bases clipped from V and 10 bases from J, the junction kept 12 bases outside the gene matches. CDR3 region: CASGLAGPLSEQFF. CDR3 nucleotide sequence: TGTGCCAGCGGCCTAGCGGGACCCCTAAGCGAGCAGTTCTTC.

This clonotype occurred a few times. The CDR3 nucleotides read TGCGCCAGCAGCTTAGGCGGGGGGGAGGCCAATGAGCAGTTCTTC. It specifies CASSLGGGEANEQFF. J is TRBJ2-1 and V is TRBV5-1; 9 nucleotides match TRBD2. CDR1 SGHRS and CDR2 YFSETQ come from the germline V gene. The V and J ends lost 2 bases and 6 bases, in that order; junction bases with no gene match: 6. The CDR3 runs 15 residues.

There are many counts of this clonotype. The chain joins TRBV27 to TRBJ2-5, with 7 bases lining up with TRBD1. The germline CDR1 and CDR2 sequences are MNHEY and SMNVEV (reference sequence). V dropped 2 bases and J dropped 5; count of bases not matched to a gene: 2. CDR3 length equals 13 residues. CDR3 nucleotides: TGTGCCAGCAGTTTAGTCAGGGGGGAGACCCAGTACTTC. Its translation is CASSLVRGETQYF.

The chain employs TRBV5-1 and TRBJ2-3; weak D call: TRBD2 (5 bases). The V gene lost 0 bases and the J gene lost 9 bases, with 20 bases spanning the gap. CDR1 is SGHRS and CDR2 is YFSETQ in the germline V gene. The CDR3 has 16 residues. CDR3 in DNA: TGCGCCAGCAGCTTGGCCAGTCCCGGGCCTTCGGGGACGCAGTATTTT. Its protein is CASSLASPGPSGTQYF.

This clonotype was recorded a few times. The V gene is TRBV3-1, the J gene TRBJ2-5; 9 nucleotides align to TRBD2. Germline V gene lookup returns CDR1 LGHDT and CDR2 YNNKEL (reference sequence). Trimming removed 1 base from V and 5 bases from J; junction bases left unmatched: 14. This CDR3 comprises 18 residues. As DNA, the CDR3 is TGTGCCAGCAGCCAAGTTGTCGGTAGCGGGAGTAATGCGGAGACCCAGTACTTC. This gives the protein CASSQVVGSGSNAETQYF.

This clonotype was seen only a few times. CDR3 coding DNA: TGTGCCAGCAGTTTAGGATCGTGGGACAGGGAGGTTGAGACCCAGTACTTC. It is translated as CASSLGSWDREVETQYF. The rearrangement uses TRBV12-3 or TRBV12-4 and TRBJ2-5; 9 positions match TRBD1. V shed 1 base, J shed 5 bases, and the junction held 11 bases outside the gene matches. There are 17 residues in the CDR3.